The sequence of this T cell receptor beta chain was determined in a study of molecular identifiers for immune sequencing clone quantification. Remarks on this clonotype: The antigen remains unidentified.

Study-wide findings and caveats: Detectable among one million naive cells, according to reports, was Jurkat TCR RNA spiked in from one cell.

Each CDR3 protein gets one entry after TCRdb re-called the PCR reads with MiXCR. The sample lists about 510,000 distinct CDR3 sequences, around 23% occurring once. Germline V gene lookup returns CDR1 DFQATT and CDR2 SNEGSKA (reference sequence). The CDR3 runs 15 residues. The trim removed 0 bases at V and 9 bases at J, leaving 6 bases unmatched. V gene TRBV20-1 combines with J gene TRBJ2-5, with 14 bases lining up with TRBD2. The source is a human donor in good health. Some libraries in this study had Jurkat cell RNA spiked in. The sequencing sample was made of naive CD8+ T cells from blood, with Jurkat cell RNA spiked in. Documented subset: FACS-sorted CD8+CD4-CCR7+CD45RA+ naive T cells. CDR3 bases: TGCAGTGCTAGAGAAGGGACTAGCGGGGGCGTGGCCCAGTACTTC. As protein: CSAREGTSGGVAQYF.